The sequence of this TCR beta chain was determined in a study of control samples from healthy donors and cancer patients. V was clipped by 3 bases and J by 3 bases, with 15 bases between them. Germline assignment: CDR1 SGHRS and CDR2 YFSETQ. The CDR3 consists of 15 residues. Generated by immunoSEQ multiplex PCR, the TCRdb table keeps only in-frame clones and is missing some. The sample has about 84,000 clones, around 80% seen once. Material for sequencing was PBMCs. This sequence was found in a man aged 60-69 years with head and neck cancer. The chain recombines TRBV5-1 with TRBJ1-2; D ambiguous. CDR3 region: CASSSGWGSYYGYTF. CDR3 nucleotides: TGCGCCAGCAGCTCGGGCTGGGGTTCCTACTATGGCTACACCTTC.